Listed here are 27 T cell receptor beta chains from one sample, sequenced in a study of CD8+ T cells in alopecia areata. In each case, RNA was isolated and then reverse transcribed into cDNA as the sequencing template. Assay: immunoSEQ multiplex PCR; the TCRdb copy retains only in-frame clones and omits some. The top ten hold less than 20% of the sample, which has 90,000 or so clones, around 47% seen once. Indicated treatment: oral pan-JAK inhibitor, 5-10 mg twice daily. Sequenced material: CD8+ T cells sorted from blood, taken at week 24, from a patient treated with tofacitinib. Receptors were obtained from a human donor with alopecia areata.

This clone appeared a few times. The J gene is TRBJ2-3, the V gene TRBV28; TRBD2 agrees at 13 bases. V trimming: 5 bases; J trimming: 3 bases; junction bases outside the gene matches: 5. CDR1 is MDHEN, CDR2 SYDVKM, per germline. The CDR3 is 16 residues long. CDR3 residues: CASSPWTSGSTDTQYF. The CDR3 DNA follows: TGTGCCAGCAGTCCATGGACTAGCGGGAGTACAGATACGCAGTATTTT.

The chain is built from TRBV30 and TRBJ2-7, with 7 bases that match TRBD1. V gave up 6 bases and J gave up 1 base; unmatched junction bases: 6. Germline CDR1 and CDR2: GTSNPN and SVGIG (reference sequence). This CDR3 has 13 amino acids. CDR3 in DNA: TGTGCCTGTGACAGGGCCGTATCCTACGAGCAGTACTTC. Residues: CACDRAVSYEQYF.

This chain connects TRBV29-1 to TRBJ1-2; 7 bases match TRBD1. V trimming: 4 bases; J trimming: 4 bases; junction bases outside the gene matches: 6. CDR3 length: 13 amino acids. Germline CDR1 SQVTM, CDR2 ANQGSEA. CDR3 sequence: CSVVDRTLYGYTF. In nucleotides, the CDR3 is TGCAGCGTTGTGGACAGGACTCTCTATGGCTACACCTTC.

In its sample, this clone was seen once. This rearrangement joins TRBV25-1 to TRBJ1-2; 7 bases are a match to TRBD1. Germline CDR1 and CDR2: MGHDK and SYGVNS. V was clipped by 1 base and J by 6 bases; unmatched bases: 5. This CDR3 has 14 residues. DNA for the CDR3: TGTGCCAGCAGTGAATCAGGGGGGGGAGATGGCTACACCTTC. Residues: CASSESGGGDGYTF.

V gene TRBV9 combines with J gene TRBJ1-5; D is ambiguous. The ends were cut back, 4 bases at V and 12 bases at J, with 5 bases in the middle. The germline gives CDR1 SGDLS, CDR2 YYNGEE. This CDR3 is built from 9 residues. CDR3 in DNA: TGTGCCAGCAGCCCCCGCCAGCATTTT. Its protein is CASSPRQHF.

The chain carries TRBV27 and TRBJ1-1, with unresolved D. CDR1 is MNHEY and CDR2 is SMNVEV in the germline V gene (reference sequence). The CDR3 extends over 15 amino acids. Trimming took 7 bases from V and 4 from J, leaving 19 bases between them. The CDR3: CASTRVLGKSTEAFF. Written as DNA, the CDR3 is TGTGCCAGCACCCGCGTGCTGGGAAAGTCCACTGAAGCTTTCTTT.

This clone came up a few times. The V gene is TRBV29-1, the J gene TRBJ1-2; 8 nucleotides match TRBD1. Trimming took 1 base from V and 8 from J; bases not matched to a gene: 15. The CDR3 spans 16 residues. Germline V gene data show CDR1 as SQVTM and CDR2 as ANQGSEA. The CDR3 is CSVEGWQRTGRQGYTF. For the CDR3, the DNA is TGCAGCGTTGAAGGATGGCAGCGGACAGGGCGGCAAGGCTACACCTTC.

The chain recombines TRBV18 with TRBJ2-7; TRBD1 aligns across 7 bases. Germline V gene lookup returns CDR1 KGHSH and CDR2 LQKENI. This CDR3 spans 13 amino acids. Trimming took 3 bases from V and 6 from J; bases not matched to a gene: 5. The CDR3 region is CASSPKDRREQYF. In nucleotides, the CDR3 is TGTGCCAGCTCACCTAAGGACAGGCGCGAGCAGTACTTC. The full variable domain, rest sourced from reference TRBV18 and TRBJ2-7, is NAGVMQNPRHLVRRRGQEARLRCSPMKGHSHVYWYRQLPEEGLKFMVYLQKENIIDESGMPKERFSAEFPKEGPSILRIQQVVRGDSAAYFCASSPKDRREQYFGPGTRLTVT.

Only a few counts were recorded for this clone. V is TRBV4-1 and J is TRBJ1-4; D is unclear. With 4 bases removed from V and 3 bases from J, the gap between germline ends came to 9 bases. This CDR3 has 14 amino acids. CDR1 MGHRA and CDR2 YSYEKL come from the germline V gene. CDR3 sequence (DNA): TGCGCCAGCAGCCTCCCAGGCCCTAATGAAAAACTGTTTTTT. It codes for CASSLPGPNEKLFF.

This clone occurred a few times. The chain uses TRBV6-5 and TRBJ2-1; D not certain. V lost 0 bases to trimming and J lost 4 bases, with 13 bases between them. Looked up from germline, CDR1 is MNHEY and CDR2 is SVGAGI. The CDR3 is made up of 16 amino acids. The DNA of the CDR3 is TGTGCCAGCAGTTACTCGGCAGCGTCCAATTACAATGAGCAGTTCTTC. Translation gives CASSYSAASNYNEQFF.

The chain's CDR3 is CASTDEAASYEQYF. The CDR3 nucleotides are TGTGCCAGCACGGATGAGGCGGCCTCCTACGAGCAGTACTTC. The chain is built from TRBV28 and TRBJ2-7, with D uncertain. With 7 bases removed from V and 0 bases from J, the gap between germline ends came to 13 bases. The germline V gene has CDR1 MDHEN and CDR2 SYDVKM. The CDR3 runs to 14 residues.

V gene TRBV5-1 combines with J gene TRBJ1-5, with D unresolved. The germline gives CDR1 SGHRS, CDR2 YFSETQ. Trimming cost V 0 bases and J 3 bases, with 19 bases left between them. The CDR3 loop spans 18 amino acids. In nucleotides, the CDR3 is TGCGCCAGCAGCTTGGCGAGAAAGGCTAGCTGGAACAATCAGCCCCAGCATTTT. Encoded protein: CASSLARKASWNNQPQHF.

This clone occurred a few times. The CDR3 DNA reads as TGTGCCAGCAGTTCGGACAGCCAAGAGACCCAGTACTTC. Translation gives CASSSDSQETQYF. V is TRBV6-5 and J is TRBJ2-5; D might be TRBD1 (6 bases). V lost 4 bases and J 1 base, leaving 7 bases between the germline ends. The CDR3 covers 13 residues. From germline, CDR1 is MNHEY and CDR2 SVGAGI.

In this sample, this clone turned up once. The rearrangement links TRBV7-9 to TRBJ2-5, with 8 bases fitting TRBD1. V lost 5 bases, J lost 4 bases, and 12 bases stayed unmatched. The germline V gene encodes CDR1 SEHNR and CDR2 FQNEAQ (reference sequence). This CDR3 contains 16 residues. In DNA, the CDR3 is TGTGCCAGCAGCCCGACAGGGGACTCCGGTTTAGAGACCCAGTACTTC. It encodes CASSPTGDSGLETQYF.

V and J are TRBV5-1 and TRBJ2-7, with 9 bases identical to TRBD2. V was clipped by 3 bases and J by 2 bases; unmatched bases: 3. This CDR3 has 14 amino acids. Germline CDR1 and CDR2: SGHRS and YFSETQ. The CDR3: CASSWREGPYEQYF. DNA for the CDR3: TGCGCCAGCAGCTGGCGGGAGGGACCCTACGAGCAGTACTTC.

The rearrangement joins TRBV7-9 to TRBJ1-3; D uncertain. Trimming left V 8 bases short and J 7 bases short, with 9 bases between. The CDR3 extends over 11 amino acids. Germline V gives CDR1 SEHNR, CDR2 FQNEAQ (reference sequence). Here the CDR3 reads CASAPANTIYF. The CDR3, as DNA: TGTGCCAGCGCCCCTGCGAACACCATATATTTT.

V gene TRBV5-1 combines with J gene TRBJ2-2; 7 bases align to TRBD2. Germline V gives CDR1 SGHRS, CDR2 YFSETQ. This CDR3 comprises 15 residues. The V and J ends lost 4 bases and 3 bases, in that order; junction bases with no gene match: 6. The CDR3: CASSPTRGYTGELFF. In DNA, the CDR3 is TGCGCCAGCAGCCCGACGCGGGGGTACACCGGGGAGCTGTTTTTT.

The chain couples TRBV29-1 to TRBJ2-6, with D unclear. V lost 7 bases, J lost 0 bases, and 7 bases lay in between. This CDR3 region has 13 residues. CDR1 SQVTM and CDR2 ANQGSEA come from the germline V gene. CDR3 in amino acids: CSATASGANVLTF. Written as DNA, the CDR3 is TGCAGCGCAACAGCCTCTGGGGCCAACGTCCTGACTTTC.

Notes on this clone: An end of the junction differs from the germline gene, which may be a read error. The chain has TRBV6-1 and TRBJ2-1, with D tentatively TRBD1 (6 bases). Per the germline V gene, CDR1 is MNHNS and CDR2 is SASEGT. The CDR3 is 11 residues long. CDR3 nucleotide sequence: TGTGCCAGCACTGCAAAGGGGGAGCAAGTCTTC. Protein: CASTAKGEQVF.

This clone was seen a few times. This sequence joins TRBV7-2 and TRBJ2-1, with D perhaps assigned TRBD1 or TRBD2 (7 bases each). The V and J ends lost 4 bases and 4 bases respectively, with 11 bases between them. Per the germline V gene, CDR1 is SGHTA and CDR2 is FQGNSA. The CDR3 runs 14 residues. CDR3 DNA sequence: TGTGCCAGCAGCTCCCAGGGGGGGTACAATGAGCAGTTCTTC. It specifies CASSSQGGYNEQFF.

The CDR3 bases are TGTGCCAGCAGCTTAGCGGGACAGGGGCTCTACGAGCAGTACTTC. Protein: CASSLAGQGLYEQYF. The rearrangement uses TRBV7-9 and TRBJ2-7, with 10 bases aligning to TRBD1. The CDR3 runs to 15 residues. Trimming at V came to 0 bases and at J to 3 bases, leaving 2 bases not matched to a gene. CDR1 and CDR2 from the germline V gene are SEHNR and FQNEAQ (reference sequence).

V usage is TRBV2 and J usage is TRBJ1-5; D uncertain. V was trimmed by 8 bases and J by 5 bases, leaving 16 bases between them. The CDR3 spans 14 residues. Germline assignment: CDR1 SNHLY and CDR2 FYNNEI. The CDR3 sequence: CASSLRALDQPQHF. CDR3 coding DNA: TGTGCCAGCTCCCTACGGGCGTTGGATCAGCCCCAGCATTTT.

J is TRBJ2-7 and V is TRBV10-3; 11 bases agree with TRBD2. V lost 10 bases and J lost 3; bases outside the gene matches: 17. The CDR3 runs 17 residues. Germline assignment: CDR1 ENHRY and CDR2 SYGVKD. The CDR3 DNA reads TGTGCCACCGTGGACCGAACACTAGCGGGAGTAGGCTACGAGCAGTACTTC. Protein product: CATVDRTLAGVGYEQYF.

V gene TRBV5-1 combines with J gene TRBJ1-4; D call uncertain. V shed 0 bases and J shed 0 bases, with 12 bases lying between them. CDR1 and CDR2 from the germline V gene are SGHRS and YFSETQ. CDR3 size: 17 residues. CDR3 region: CASSLGPHHATNEKLFF. Written as DNA, the CDR3 is TGCGCCAGCAGCTTGGGTCCTCACCATGCAACTAATGAAAAACTGTTTTTT.

V and J are TRBV29-1 and TRBJ2-5; the match to TRBD1 covers 7 bases. V was pared by 6 bases and J by 7 bases, with 8 bases of the junction left unmatched. The CDR3 totals 12 residues. The germline V gene has CDR1 SQVTM and CDR2 ANQGSEA. CDR3 in DNA: TGCAGCGTCCATGACAGGGCCGGGACCCAGTACTTC. This codes for CSVHDRAGTQYF.

The sample holds a few counts of this clone. The chain is built from TRBV11-2 and TRBJ2-2, with D perhaps being TRBD1 or TRBD2 (5 bases each). Germline V gene data show CDR1 as SGHAT and CDR2 as FQNNGV. Trimming removed 4 bases at V and 3 bases at J, with 15 bases between. The CDR3 totals 16 residues. CDR3: CASSSRGQGDTGELFF. In DNA form, the CDR3 reads TGTGCCAGCAGCTCCCGAGGGCAGGGCGACACCGGGGAGCTGTTTTTT.

This sequence joins TRBV4-1 and TRBJ2-5; tentatively, D is TRBD2 (5 bases). V lost 0 bases and J 4 bases, leaving 15 bases between the germline ends. Per germline, CDR1 MGHRA and CDR2 YSYEKL. The CDR3 has 16 residues. The CDR3: CASSQEGSPKGETQYF. DNA for the CDR3: TGCGCCAGCAGCCAAGAAGGGAGCCCGAAGGGAGAGACCCAGTACTTC.